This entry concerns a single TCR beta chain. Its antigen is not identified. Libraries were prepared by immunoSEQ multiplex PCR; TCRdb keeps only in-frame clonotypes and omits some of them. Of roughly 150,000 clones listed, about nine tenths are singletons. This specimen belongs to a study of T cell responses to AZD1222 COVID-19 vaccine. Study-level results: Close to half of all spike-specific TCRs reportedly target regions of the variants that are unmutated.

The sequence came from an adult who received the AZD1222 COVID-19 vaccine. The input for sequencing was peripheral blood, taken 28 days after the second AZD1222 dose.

CDR3 bases: TGTGCCAGCAGCTTGATGAGGGTGGCTAGCGGGAGAGAGGAGACCCAGTACTTC. This translates into CASSLMRVASGREETQYF. The chain has TRBV5-6 and TRBJ2-5; 10 nucleotides line up with TRBD2. The CDR3 is 18 amino acids. The germline gives CDR1 SGHDT, CDR2 YYEEEE. After removal of 1 base from V and 5 bases from J, the junction contained 14 bases not matched to a gene.